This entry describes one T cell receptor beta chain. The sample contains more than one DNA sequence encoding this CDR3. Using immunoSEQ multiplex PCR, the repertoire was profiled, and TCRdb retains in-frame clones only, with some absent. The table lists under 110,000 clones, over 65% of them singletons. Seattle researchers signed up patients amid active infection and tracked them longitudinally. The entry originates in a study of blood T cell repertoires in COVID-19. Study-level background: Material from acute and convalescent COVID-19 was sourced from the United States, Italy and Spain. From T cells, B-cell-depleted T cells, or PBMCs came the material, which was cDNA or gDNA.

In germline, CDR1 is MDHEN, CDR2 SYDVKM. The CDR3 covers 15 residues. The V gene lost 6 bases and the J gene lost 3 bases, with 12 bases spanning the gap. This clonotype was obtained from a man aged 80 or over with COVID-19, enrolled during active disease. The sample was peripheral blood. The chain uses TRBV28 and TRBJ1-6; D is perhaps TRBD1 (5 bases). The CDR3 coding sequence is TGTGCCAGCAGCTTCATCCAGGGCTATAATTCACCCCTCCACTTT. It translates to CASSFIQGYNSPLHF.